These T cell receptor beta chains were read from a single sample in a study of beta chain features in type 1 diabetes. Some clones are missing from TCRdb's copy, which holds only in-frame ones; the method was immunoSEQ multiplex PCR. This repertoire shows about 16,000 clones, 45% to 65% found once; its top ten account for about 0.42%. Material: stem cell memory CD4+ T cells from blood. The source is a young woman in good health. Each CDR3 is given with its conserved first and last residue. D genes are given only for firm matches. The size entry is marked missing in some rows and otherwise reads once, few, many or a size class.

TRBD2	TRBV5-4	few	TRBJ2-1	TGTGCCAGCAGTCAACTAGCGGGGGGGCGGAATGAGCAGTTCTTC	CASSQLAGGRNEQFF
TRBD1	TRBV5-1	NA	TRBJ1-1	TGCGCCAGCAGGTTGGACAGGGACACTGAAGCTTTCTTT	CASRLDRDTEAFF
TRBD2	TRBV28	NA	TRBJ2-7	TGTGCCAGCAGTTTGGGTCTAGCGGGGGGCTACGAGCAGTACTTC	CASSLGLAGGYEQYF
NA	TRBV5-1	NA	TRBJ1-2	TGCGCCAGCAGCTCTCCGGAGGCCTATGGCTACACCTTC	CASSSPEAYGYTF
NA	TRBV6-1	once	TRBJ2-2	TGTGCCAGCAGGGCCGGGGATAGCACCGGGGAGCTGTTTTTT	CASRAGDSTGELFF
NA	TRBV2	NA	TRBJ1-1	TGTGCCAGCGGCGGGGGTTTTGGTGAAGCTTTCTTT	CASGGGFGEAFF
NA	TRBV6-5	NA	TRBJ2-7	TGTGCCAGCAGTGGCCGACTGAGTAGGGAGCAGTACTTC	CASSGRLSREQYF
TRBD1	TRBV5-1	NA	TRBJ1-1	TGCGCCAGCAACTTGATACAGGGGACTGAAGCTTTCTTT	CASNLIQGTEAFF
NA	TRBV18	NA	TRBJ2-7	TGTGCCAGCTCACCTCGACAGAACGTTTACGAGCAGTACTTC	CASSPRQNVYEQYF
NA	TRBV6-6	NA	TRBJ1-6	TGTGCCAGCAGTTACGAGGGTCGGGATTCACCCCTCCACTTT	CASSYEGRDSPLHF
TRBD1	TRBV9	NA	TRBJ2-1	TGTGCCAGCAGCTTTGCTGGACAGGGGAGGGATGAGCAGTTCTTC	CASSFAGQGRDEQFF
NA	TRBV25-1	NA	TRBJ1-3	TGTGCCAGCAGTGAACCAGGGGCTGCTGGAAACACCATATATTTT	CASSEPGAAGNTIYF
NA	TRBV7-8	once	TRBJ1-5	TGTGCCAGCAGCTTAGAGATTGGGGGGGCCCATAGCAATCAGCCCCAGCATTTT	CASSLEIGGAHSNQPQHF
TRBD1	TRBV15	NA	TRBJ1-2	TGTGCCACCAGCAGAGATGAGACAGGGGGTTCGCCCTATGGCTACACCTTC	CATSRDETGGSPYGYTF
NA	TRBV7-3	once	TRBJ2-3	TGTGCCAGCAGCTCGCTTGGTCCGGCAGATACGCAGTATTTT	CASSSLGPADTQYF
TRBD1	TRBV7-9	once	TRBJ1-5	TGTGCCAGCAGCGGAACAGGGGAATATCAGCCCCAGCATTTT	CASSGTGEYQPQHF
TRBD1	TRBV6-6	NA	TRBJ2-7	TGTGCCAGCAGTTACTCAGAGACAGGGTACGAGCAGTACTTC	CASSYSETGYEQYF
NA	TRBV6-5	once	TRBJ1-1	TGTGCCAGCAGTTACTCGACAGGCCTGAACACTGAAGCTTTCTTT	CASSYSTGLNTEAFF
TRBD2	TRBV14	NA	TRBJ2-4	TGTGCCAGCAGTTCGACTAGCGGGGTAGCCAAAAACATTCAGTACTTC	CASSSTSGVAKNIQYF
NA	TRBV11-2	NA	TRBJ2-5	TGTGCCAGCAGCTTACCACACGAAGAGACCCAGTACTTC	CASSLPHEETQYF
TRBD1	TRBV29-1	few	TRBJ2-3	TGCAGCCAACAAGACAGGGGGAGCGCAGATACGCAGTATTTT	CSQQDRGSADTQYF
NA	TRBV6-5	few	TRBJ1-2	TGTGCCAGCAGTTACTGGGCCCGGGCAGGGGATGATGGCTACACCTTC	CASSYWARAGDDGYTF
NA	TRBV18	few	TRBJ1-1	TGTGCCAGCTCACCCGAAAGCGCTGCTGAAGCTTTCTTT	CASSPESAAEAFF
NA	TRBV6-5	NA	TRBJ1-1	TGTGCCAGTAGCCCCGGGGTAGGAGCTTTCTTT	CASSPGVGAFF
TRBD2	TRBV7-8	NA	TRBJ2-1	TGTGCCAGCAGCAGAACCGGGACTAGAACATACAATGAGCAGTTCTTC	CASSRTGTRTYNEQFF
TRBD1	TRBV19	NA	TRBJ1-1	TGTGCCAGTGACGCAGGGGGGTATAACACTGAAGCTTTCTTT	CASDAGGYNTEAFF
NA	TRBV7-3	few	TRBJ2-3	TGTGCCAGCAGCTTAATTGGCGGGGGCCGGGATACGCAGTATTTT	CASSLIGGGRDTQYF
NA	TRBV6-5	few	TRBJ1-6	TGTGCCAGCAGTTACACGGGAAATTCACCCCTCCACTTT	CASSYTGNSPLHF
TRBD2	TRBV11-2	few	TRBJ2-1	TGTGCCAGCAGCTTACAAACCGGGACTAGCGGCTACAATGAGCAGTTCTTC	CASSLQTGTSGYNEQFF
TRBD1	TRBV7-2	NA	TRBJ1-2	TGTGCCAGCAGCTTCGGGACAGGGGGATATGGCTACACCTTC	CASSFGTGGYGYTF
TRBD1	TRBV2	NA	TRBJ2-3	TGTGCCAGCAGTTCTTTATCCAGGGGGAGCACAGATACGCAGTATTTT	CASSSLSRGSTDTQYF
TRBD2	TRBV5-5	few	TRBJ2-3	TGTGCCAGCAGCTTGGCCGGTACTAGCGGGTACACAGATACGCAGTATTTT	CASSLAGTSGYTDTQYF
NA	TRBV7-2	few	TRBJ1-2	TGTGCCAGCGGTCGGAACAGGGTGGACTATGGCTACACCTTC	CASGRNRVDYGYTF
TRBD1	TRBV25-1	NA	TRBJ2-2	TGTGCCAGCAGTAGAACACAGGGGCCCACCGGGGAGCTGTTTTTT	CASSRTQGPTGELFF
NA	TRBV21-1	NA	TRBJ1-5	TGTGCCGTACGCTGCCGGGACAGGGACAATCAGCCCCAGCATTTT	CAVRCRDRDNQPQHF
TRBD1	TRBV2	NA	TRBJ1-6	TGTGCCAGCAGGGGGACAGGGGACGATTCACCCCTCCACTTT	CASRGTGDDSPLHF
NA	TRBV5-1	NA	TRBJ2-2	TGCGCCAGCAGCTTGGAGGCTAGCGCCCCCGGGGAGCTGTTTTTT	CASSLEASAPGELFF
TRBD2	TRBV7-7	once	TRBJ2-3	TGTGCCAGCAGCTTAACGGGAGGCGGCACAGATACGCAGTATTTT	CASSLTGGGTDTQYF
TRBD1	TRBV30	few	TRBJ2-7	TGTGCCTGGAGTGCCCCGTGGACAGGGCGCAGCTACGAGCAGTACTTC	CAWSAPWTGRSYEQYF
TRBD2	TRBV5-8	NA	TRBJ2-7	TGTGCCAGCAGCTTGAAAGGGACTAGCGGGGGAAACTTC	CASSLKGTSGGNF
TRBD2	TRBV19	few	TRBJ2-7	TGTGCCAGTAGTCCGGGGACTAGCGGGAGCCACGAGCAGTACTTC	CASSPGTSGSHEQYF